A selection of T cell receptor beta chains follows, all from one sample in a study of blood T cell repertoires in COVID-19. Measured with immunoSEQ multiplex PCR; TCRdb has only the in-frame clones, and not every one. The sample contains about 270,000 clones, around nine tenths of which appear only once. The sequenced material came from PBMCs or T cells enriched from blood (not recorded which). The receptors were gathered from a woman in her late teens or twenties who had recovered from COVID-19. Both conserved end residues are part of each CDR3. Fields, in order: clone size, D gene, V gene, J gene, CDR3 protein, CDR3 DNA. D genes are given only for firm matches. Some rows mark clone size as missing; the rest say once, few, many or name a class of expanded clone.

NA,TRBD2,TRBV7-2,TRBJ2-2,CASSLLAGVDTGELFF,TGTGCCAGCAGCTTACTAGCGGGAGTCGACACCGGGGAGCTGTTTTTT
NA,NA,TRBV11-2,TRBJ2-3,CASSFIPDTQYF,TGTGCCAGCAGCTTTATTCCAGATACGCAGTATTTT
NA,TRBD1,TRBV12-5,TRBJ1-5,CASGLVRDFDRGHQPQHF,TGTGCTAGTGGTTTGGTACGGGACTTCGACAGGGGGCATCAGCCCCAGCATTTT
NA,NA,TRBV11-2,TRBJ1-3,CASSLAGAGAGNTIYF,TGTGCCAGCAGCCTAGCTGGTGCGGGGGCTGGAAACACCATATATTTT
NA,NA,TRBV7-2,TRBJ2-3,CASSLGGRGPQYF,TGTGCCAGCAGCTTAGGGGGGCGGGGGCCGCAGTATTTT
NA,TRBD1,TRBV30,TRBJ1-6,CAARTGGSFVSYNSPLHF,TGTGCCGCAAGAACAGGGGGCTCCTTTGTCTCCTATAATTCACCCCTCCACTTT
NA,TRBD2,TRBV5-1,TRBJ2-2,CASSPGTSGVTGELFF,TGCGCCAGCAGCCCGGGGACTAGCGGGGTCACCGGGGAGCTGTTTTTT
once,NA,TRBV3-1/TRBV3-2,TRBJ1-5,CASSQDVSNQPQHF,TGTGCCAGCAGCCAAGATGTGTCGAATCAGCCCCAGCATTTT
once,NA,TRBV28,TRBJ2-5,CASSTSPSELLKGRETQYF,TGTGCCAGCAGTACTAGTCCTAGCGAGCTACTGAAGGGGCGAGAGACCCAGTACTTC
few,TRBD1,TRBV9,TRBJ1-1,CASSGGTGGNTEAFF,TGTGCCAGCAGCGGGGGGACAGGCGGGAACACTGAAGCTTTCTTT
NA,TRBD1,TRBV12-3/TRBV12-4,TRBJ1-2,CASSRDRGEGYTF,TGTGCCAGCAGCCGAGACAGGGGGGAGGGCTACACCTTC
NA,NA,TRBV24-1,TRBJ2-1,CATSDSRSYNEQFF,TGTGCCACCAGTGATTCCCGGAGTTACAATGAGCAGTTCTTC
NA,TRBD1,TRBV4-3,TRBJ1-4,CASSQAPQGAGAKEKLFF,TGCGCCAGCAGCCAGGCCCCCCAGGGGGCGGGGGCGAAGGAAAAACTGTTTTTT
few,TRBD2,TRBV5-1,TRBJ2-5,CASSLGGGSMGTQYF,TGCGCCAGCAGCTTGGGCGGGGGATCAATGGGGACCCAGTACTTC
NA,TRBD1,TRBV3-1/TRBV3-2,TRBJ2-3,CASKAQGTGVDTQYF,TGTGCCAGCAAAGCCCAAGGGACAGGGGTAGATACGCAGTATTTT
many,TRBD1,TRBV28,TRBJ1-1,CASSPNPLTGKVNTEAFF,TGTGCCAGCAGTCCTAACCCGTTGACAGGGAAAGTCAACACTGAAGCTTTCTTT
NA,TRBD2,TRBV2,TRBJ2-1,CASSPEAVLAYNEQFF,TGTGCCAGCAGTCCCGAAGCCGTACTAGCGTACAATGAGCAGTTCTTC
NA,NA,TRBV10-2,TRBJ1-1,CATRRLLEVEAFF,TGCGCCACCCGTCGCCTCCTGGAGGTTGAAGCTTTCTTT
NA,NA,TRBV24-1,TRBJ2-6,CATSDSGAGANVLTF,TGTGCCACCAGTGATTCCGGGGCTGGGGCCAACGTCCTGACTTTC
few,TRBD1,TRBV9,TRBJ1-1,CASSVGTGGNTEAFF,TGTGCCAGCAGCGTAGGGACAGGGGGCAATACTGAAGCTTTCTTT
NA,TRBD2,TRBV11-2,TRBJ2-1,CASSLVGGATGTFYNEQFF,TGTGCCAGCAGCTTGGTCGGGGGGGCCACCGGGACATTCTACAATGAGCAGTTCTTC
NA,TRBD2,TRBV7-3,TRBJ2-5,CASNWGGLAGNETQYF,TGTGCCAGCAATTGGGGAGGACTAGCGGGGAACGAGACCCAGTACTTC
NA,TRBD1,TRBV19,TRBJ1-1,CASSLGQGAQNTEAFF,TGTGCCAGTAGTCTGGGACAGGGGGCCCAGAACACTGAAGCTTTCTTT
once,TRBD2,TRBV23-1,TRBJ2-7,CASRSASGRYEQYF,TGCGCCAGCAGATCGGCTAGCGGGAGGTACGAGCAGTACTTC
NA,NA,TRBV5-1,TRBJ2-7,CASSLAGGLARTVYEQYF,TGCGCCAGCAGCTTGGCCGGAGGTCTAGCGAGGACTGTCTACGAGCAGTACTTC
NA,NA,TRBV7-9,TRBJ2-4,CASSLSIEKKYF,TGTGCCAGCAGCCTTTCAATAGAGAAGAAGTACTTC
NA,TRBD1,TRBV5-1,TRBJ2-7,CASSWGQGAYEQYF,TGCGCCAGCAGCTGGGGACAGGGGGCCTACGAGCAGTACTTC
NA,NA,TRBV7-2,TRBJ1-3,CASSSTRLSSGNTIYF,TGTGCCAGCAGCTCTACCCGACTAAGCTCTGGAAACACCATATATTTT
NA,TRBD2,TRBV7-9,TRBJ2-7,CASNPLVSGGYEQYF,TGTGCCAGCAACCCCTTGGTGAGCGGGGGCTACGAGCAGTACTTC
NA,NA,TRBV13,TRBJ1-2,CASSLGQDYGYTF,TGTGCCAGCAGCTTAGGACAGGACTATGGCTACACCTTC
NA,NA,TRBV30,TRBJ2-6,CAWGRLAGANVLTF,TGTGCCTGGGGGAGGCTGGCAGGGGCCAACGTCCTGACTTTC
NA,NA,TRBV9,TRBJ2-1,CASSVAQGGSENEQFF,TGTGCCAGCAGCGTAGCTCAGGGGGGTTCGGAAAATGAGCAGTTCTTC
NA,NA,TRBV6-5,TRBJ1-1,CASSYSVVRGTEAFF,TGTGCCAGCAGTTACTCTGTAGTTAGGGGGACTGAAGCTTTCTTT
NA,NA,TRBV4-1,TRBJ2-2,CASSQAKAGVNTGELFF,TGCGCCAGCAGCCAAGCGAAGGCAGGGGTCAACACCGGGGAGCTGTTTTTT
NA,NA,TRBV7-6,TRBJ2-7,CASSLAFRGEQYF,TGTGCCAGCAGCTTAGCCTTCAGGGGCGAGCAGTACTTC
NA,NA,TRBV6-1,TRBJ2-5,CASSDQGSGTQYF,TGTGCCAGCAGTGACCAGGGCTCCGGGACCCAGTACTTC
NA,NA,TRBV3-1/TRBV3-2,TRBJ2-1,CASSPRKGSYNEQFF,TGTGCCAGCAGCCCTAGGAAGGGGTCCTACAATGAGCAGTTCTTC
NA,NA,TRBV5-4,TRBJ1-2,CASSLMDRGYGYTF,TGTGCCAGCAGCTTGATGGACAGAGGCTATGGCTACACCTTC
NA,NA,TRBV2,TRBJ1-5,CASSDGQTASNQPQHF,TGTGCCAGCAGTGACGGACAGACTGCCAGCAATCAGCCCCAGCATTTT
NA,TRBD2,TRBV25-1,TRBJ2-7,CASSEQGLATSSYEQYF,TGTGCCAGCAGTGAACAGGGACTAGCGACAAGCTCCTACGAGCAGTACTTC
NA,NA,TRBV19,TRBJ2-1,CASSIEGWTDYNEQFF,TGTGCCAGTAGTATAGAGGGGTGGACTGACTACAATGAGCAGTTCTTC
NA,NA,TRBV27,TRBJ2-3,CAIAKSTQYF,TGTGCCATCGCGAAGAGTACGCAGTATTTT
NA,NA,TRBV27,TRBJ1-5,CASSLSGYQPQHF,TGTGCCAGCAGTTTGTCGGGGTATCAGCCCCAGCATTTT
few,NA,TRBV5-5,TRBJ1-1,CASRLQDRTNTEAFF,TGTGCCAGCAGGCTACAGGACCGGACGAACACTGAAGCTTTCTTT
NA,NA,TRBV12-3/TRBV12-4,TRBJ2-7,CASSFPPGPEQYF,TGTGCCAGCAGTTTCCCCCCAGGGCCCGAGCAGTACTTC
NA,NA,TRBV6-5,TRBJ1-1,CASSYSIAHGRTEAFF,TGTGCCAGCAGTTACTCGATAGCCCACGGCCGGACTGAAGCTTTCTTT
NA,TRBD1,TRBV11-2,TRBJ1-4,CASSLDGQGGEKLFF,TGTGCCAGCAGCTTAGACGGACAGGGGGGGGAAAAACTGTTTTTT
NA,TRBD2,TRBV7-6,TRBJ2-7,CASSAGLPSYEQYF,TGTGCCAGCAGCGCGGGACTACCCTCCTACGAGCAGTACTTC
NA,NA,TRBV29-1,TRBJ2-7,CSVPGTYEQYF,TGCAGCGTCCCCGGGACCTACGAGCAGTACTTC
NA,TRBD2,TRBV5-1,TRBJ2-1,CASRSEAGVRYNEQFF,TGCGCCAGCAGGTCGGAGGCGGGAGTCAGATACAATGAGCAGTTCTTC
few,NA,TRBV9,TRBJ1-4,CASSVASGENEKLFF,TGTGCCAGCAGCGTAGCTTCAGGGGAGAATGAAAAACTGTTTTTT
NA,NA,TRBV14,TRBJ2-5,CASSQDLLVGETQYF,TGTGCCAGCAGCCAAGATTTACTAGTAGGAGAGACCCAGTACTTC
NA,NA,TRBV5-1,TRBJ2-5,CASSLQGFQETQYF,TGCGCCAGCAGCTTACAGGGTTTCCAAGAGACCCAGTACTTC
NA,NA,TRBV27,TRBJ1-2,CASSSRQRWGYTF,TGTGCCAGCAGTTCCCGACAGCGATGGGGCTACACCTTC
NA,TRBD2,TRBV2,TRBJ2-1,CASKMLTSGDNEQFF,TGTGCCAGCAAAATGTTGACTAGCGGGGACAATGAGCAGTTCTTC
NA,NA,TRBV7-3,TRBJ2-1,CASSITLGVSDEQFF,TGTGCCAGCAGCATCACATTAGGTGTTAGCGATGAGCAGTTCTTC
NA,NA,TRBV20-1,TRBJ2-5,CSASMYGQETQYF,TGCAGTGCTAGTATGTACGGCCAAGAGACCCAGTACTTC
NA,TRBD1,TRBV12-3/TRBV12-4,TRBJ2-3,CASSPQGADTQYF,TGTGCCAGCAGCCCACAGGGGGCAGATACGCAGTATTTT
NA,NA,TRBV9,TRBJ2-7,CASSVDGAGARDPYEQYF,TGTGCCAGCAGCGTAGATGGGGCTGGGGCCCGAGACCCCTACGAGCAGTACTTC